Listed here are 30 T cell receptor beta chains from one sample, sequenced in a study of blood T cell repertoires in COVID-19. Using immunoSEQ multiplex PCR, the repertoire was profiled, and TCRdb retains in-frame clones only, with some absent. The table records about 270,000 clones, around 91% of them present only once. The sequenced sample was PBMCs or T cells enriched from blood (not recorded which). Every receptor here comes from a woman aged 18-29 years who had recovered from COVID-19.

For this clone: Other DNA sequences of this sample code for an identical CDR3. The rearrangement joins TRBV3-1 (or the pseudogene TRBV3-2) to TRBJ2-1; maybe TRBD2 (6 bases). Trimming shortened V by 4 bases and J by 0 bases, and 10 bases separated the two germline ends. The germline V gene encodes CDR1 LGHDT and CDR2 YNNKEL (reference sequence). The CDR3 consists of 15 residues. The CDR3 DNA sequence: TGTGCCAGCAGCCCCCGGGGGAGCTCCTACAATGAGCAGTTCTTC. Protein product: CASSPRGSSYNEQFF.

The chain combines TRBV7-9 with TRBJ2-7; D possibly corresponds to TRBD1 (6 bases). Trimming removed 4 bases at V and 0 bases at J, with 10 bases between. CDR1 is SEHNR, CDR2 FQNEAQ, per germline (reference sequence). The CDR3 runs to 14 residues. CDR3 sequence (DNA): TGTGCCAGCAGCTCCCAGGGGAGCTCCTACGAGCAGTACTTC. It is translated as CASSSQGSSYEQYF.

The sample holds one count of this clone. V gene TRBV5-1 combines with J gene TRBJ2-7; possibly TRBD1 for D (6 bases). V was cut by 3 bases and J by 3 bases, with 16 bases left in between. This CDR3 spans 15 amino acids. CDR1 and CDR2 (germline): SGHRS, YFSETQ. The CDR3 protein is CASSSGTTINYEQYF. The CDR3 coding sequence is TGCGCCAGCAGCTCTGGGACAACCATTAACTACGAGCAGTACTTC.

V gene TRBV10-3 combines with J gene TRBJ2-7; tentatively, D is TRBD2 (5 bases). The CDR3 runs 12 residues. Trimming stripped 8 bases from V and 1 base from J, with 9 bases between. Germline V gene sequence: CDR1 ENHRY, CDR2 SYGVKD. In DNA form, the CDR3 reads TGTGCCATCTCGCCGGGGTCCTACGAGCAGTACTTC. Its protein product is CAISPGSYEQYF.

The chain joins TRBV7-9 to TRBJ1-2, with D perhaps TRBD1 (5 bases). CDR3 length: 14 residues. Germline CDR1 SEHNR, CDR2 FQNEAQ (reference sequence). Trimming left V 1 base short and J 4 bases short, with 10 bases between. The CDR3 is CASSLEAGPYGYTF. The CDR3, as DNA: TGTGCCAGCAGCTTAGAGGCGGGACCCTATGGCTACACCTTC.

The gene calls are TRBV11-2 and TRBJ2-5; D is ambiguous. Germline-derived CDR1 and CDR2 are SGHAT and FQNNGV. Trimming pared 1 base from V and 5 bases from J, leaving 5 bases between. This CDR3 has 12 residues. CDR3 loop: CASSLATETQYF. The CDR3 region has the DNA TGTGCCAGCAGCTTAGCTACGGAGACCCAGTACTTC.

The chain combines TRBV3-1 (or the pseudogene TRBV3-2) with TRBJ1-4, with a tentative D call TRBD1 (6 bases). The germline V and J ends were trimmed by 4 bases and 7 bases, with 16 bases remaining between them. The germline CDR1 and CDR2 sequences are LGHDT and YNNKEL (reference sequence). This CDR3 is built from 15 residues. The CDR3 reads CASSPGPGAAEKLFF. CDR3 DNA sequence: TGTGCCAGCAGCCCAGGTCCAGGGGCAGCTGAAAAACTGTTTTTT.

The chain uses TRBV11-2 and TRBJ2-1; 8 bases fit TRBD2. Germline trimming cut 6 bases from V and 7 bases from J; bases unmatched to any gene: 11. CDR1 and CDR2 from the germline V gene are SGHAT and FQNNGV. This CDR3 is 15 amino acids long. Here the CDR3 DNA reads TGTGCCAGCAGAACAGCGGGGGCCAGAGGAAATGAGCAGTTCTTC. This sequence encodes CASRTAGARGNEQFF.

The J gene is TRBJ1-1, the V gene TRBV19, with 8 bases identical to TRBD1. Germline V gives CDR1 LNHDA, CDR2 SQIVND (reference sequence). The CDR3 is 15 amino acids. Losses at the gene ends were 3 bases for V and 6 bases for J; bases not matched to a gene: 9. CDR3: CASSILAGGESEAFF. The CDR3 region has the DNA TGTGCCAGTAGTATCCTTGCAGGGGGCGAATCTGAAGCTTTCTTT.

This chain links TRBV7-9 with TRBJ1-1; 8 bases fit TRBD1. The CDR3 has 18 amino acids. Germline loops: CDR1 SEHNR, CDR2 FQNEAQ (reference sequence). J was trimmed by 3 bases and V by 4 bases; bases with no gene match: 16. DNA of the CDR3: TGTGCCAGCAGCTCCCCTGGACAGGGAAGCCCGCGGTACACTGAAGCTTTCTTT. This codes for CASSSPGQGSPRYTEAFF.

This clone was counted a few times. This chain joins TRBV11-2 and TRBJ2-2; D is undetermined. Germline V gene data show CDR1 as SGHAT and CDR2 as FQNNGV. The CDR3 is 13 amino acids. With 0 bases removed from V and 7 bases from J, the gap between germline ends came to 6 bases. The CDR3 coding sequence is TGTGCCAGCAGCTTAGATGGGCGCGGGGAGCTGTTTTTT. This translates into CASSLDGRGELFF.

The CDR3: CASSIGRGQGRGSNQPQHF. The CDR3 DNA follows: TGTGCCAGTAGTATAGGAAGAGGTCAGGGGCGCGGGAGCAATCAGCCCCAGCATTTT. This rearrangement joins TRBV19 to TRBJ1-5; possible D gene TRBD1, 6 bases. The V gene lost 1 base and the J gene lost 1 base, with 20 bases spanning the gap. CDR1 and CDR2 (germline): LNHDA, SQIVND (reference sequence). The CDR3 loop spans 19 amino acids.

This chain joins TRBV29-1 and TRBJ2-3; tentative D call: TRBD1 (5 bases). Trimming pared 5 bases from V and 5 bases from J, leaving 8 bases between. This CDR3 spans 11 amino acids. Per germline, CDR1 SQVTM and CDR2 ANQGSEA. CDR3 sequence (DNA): TGCAGCGTTCGGCAGGGAGATACGCAGTATTTT. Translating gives CSVRQGDTQYF.

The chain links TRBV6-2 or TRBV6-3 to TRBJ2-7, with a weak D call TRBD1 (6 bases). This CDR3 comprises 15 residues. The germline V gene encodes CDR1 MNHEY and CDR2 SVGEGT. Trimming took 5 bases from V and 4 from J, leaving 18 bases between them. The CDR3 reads CASSRDKIGFYEQYF. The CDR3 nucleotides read TGTGCCAGCAGTAGGGACAAGATCGGTTTTTACGAGCAGTACTTC.

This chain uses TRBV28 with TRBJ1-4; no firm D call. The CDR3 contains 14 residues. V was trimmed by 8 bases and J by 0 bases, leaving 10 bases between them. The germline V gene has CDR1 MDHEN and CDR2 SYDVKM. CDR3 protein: CASSIFATNEKLFF. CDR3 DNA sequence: TGTGCCAGCTCCATTTTTGCAACTAATGAAAAACTGTTTTTT.

The CDR3: CARSLRLKETQYF. The CDR3 DNA follows: TGTGCCAGAAGCTTGAGACTAAAGGAGACCCAGTACTTC. V usage is TRBV5-3 and J usage is TRBJ2-5, with TRBD2 as a possible D gene (5 bases). TRBV5-3 falls under the ORF class, with uncertain function. This CDR3 contains 13 residues. V gave up 1 base and J gave up 5 bases, with 9 bases separating them.

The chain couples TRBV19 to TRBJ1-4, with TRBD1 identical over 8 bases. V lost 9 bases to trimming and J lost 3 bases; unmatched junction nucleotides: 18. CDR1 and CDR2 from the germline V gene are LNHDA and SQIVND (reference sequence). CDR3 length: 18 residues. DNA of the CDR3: TGTGCCAGCCGCAACTTCGAACAGGGGGGTATACCTAATGAAAAACTGTTTTTT. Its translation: CASRNFEQGGIPNEKLFF.

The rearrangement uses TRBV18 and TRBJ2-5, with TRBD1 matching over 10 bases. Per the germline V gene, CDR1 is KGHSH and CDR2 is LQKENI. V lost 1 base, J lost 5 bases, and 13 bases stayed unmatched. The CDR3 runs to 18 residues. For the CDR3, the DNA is TGTGCCAGCTCACCACAAGCCATTAGGGACAGGGGCGATGAGACCCAGTACTTC. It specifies CASSPQAIRDRGDETQYF.

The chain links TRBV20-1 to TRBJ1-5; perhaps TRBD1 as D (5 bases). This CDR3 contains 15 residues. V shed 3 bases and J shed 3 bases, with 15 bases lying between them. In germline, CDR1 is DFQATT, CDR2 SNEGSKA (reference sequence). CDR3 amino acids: CSASGAGRFNQPQHF. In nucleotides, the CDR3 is TGCAGTGCTAGTGGGGCCGGTAGATTCAATCAGCCCCAGCATTTT.

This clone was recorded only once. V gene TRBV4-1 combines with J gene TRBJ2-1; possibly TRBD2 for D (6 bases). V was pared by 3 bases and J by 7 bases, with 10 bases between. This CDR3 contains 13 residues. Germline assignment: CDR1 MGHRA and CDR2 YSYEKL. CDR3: CASSQASGNEQFF. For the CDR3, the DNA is TGCGCCAGCAGCCAGGCCAGCGGGAATGAGCAGTTCTTC.

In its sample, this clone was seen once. The CDR3 reads CATSTPPSTDTQYF. CDR3 nucleotide sequence: TGTGCCACCAGCACCCCCCCTTCGACAGATACGCAGTATTTT. The chain carries TRBV15 and TRBJ2-3; D is undetermined. Germline CDR1 reads LNHNV; CDR2 reads YYDKDF (reference sequence). V lost 4 bases to trimming and J lost 3 bases, with 11 bases between them. The CDR3 is 14 amino acids.

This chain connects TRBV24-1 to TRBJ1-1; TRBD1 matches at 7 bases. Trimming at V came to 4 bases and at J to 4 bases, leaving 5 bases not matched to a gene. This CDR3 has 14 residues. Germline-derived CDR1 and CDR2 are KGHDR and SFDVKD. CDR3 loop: CATSDPRQGTEAFF. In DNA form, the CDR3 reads TGTGCCACCAGTGACCCCCGACAGGGCACTGAAGCTTTCTTT.

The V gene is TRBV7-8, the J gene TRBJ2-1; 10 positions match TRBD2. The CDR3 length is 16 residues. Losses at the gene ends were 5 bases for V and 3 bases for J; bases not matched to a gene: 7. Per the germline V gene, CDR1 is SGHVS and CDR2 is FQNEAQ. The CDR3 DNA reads TGTGCCAGCAGCCCAGGGGCTAGCGGGGGCTACAATGAGCAGTTCTTC. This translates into CASSPGASGGYNEQFF. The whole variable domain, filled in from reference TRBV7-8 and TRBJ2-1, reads GAGVSQSPRYKVAKRGQDVALRCDPISGHVSLFWYQQALGQGPEFLTYFQNEAQLDKSGLPSDRFFAERPEGSVSTLKIQRTQQEDSAVYLCASSPGASGGYNEQFFGPGTRLTVL.

The CDR3 sequence is CASSSAGGGHYEQYF. As DNA, the CDR3 is TGTGCCAGCAGTTCTGCGGGGGGCGGACACTACGAGCAGTACTTC. The chain combines TRBV6-5 with TRBJ2-7; TRBD2 agrees at 8 bases. This CDR3 is built from 15 residues. V lost 4 bases and J lost 3; bases outside the gene matches: 8. CDR1 is MNHEY and CDR2 is SVGAGI in the germline V gene.

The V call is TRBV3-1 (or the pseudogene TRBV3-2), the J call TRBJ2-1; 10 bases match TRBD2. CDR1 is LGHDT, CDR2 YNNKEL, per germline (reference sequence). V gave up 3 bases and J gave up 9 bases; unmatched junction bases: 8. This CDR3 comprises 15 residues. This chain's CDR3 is CASSQERGGMGEQFF. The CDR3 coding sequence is TGTGCCAGCAGCCAGGAGCGGGGGGGCATGGGTGAGCAGTTCTTC.

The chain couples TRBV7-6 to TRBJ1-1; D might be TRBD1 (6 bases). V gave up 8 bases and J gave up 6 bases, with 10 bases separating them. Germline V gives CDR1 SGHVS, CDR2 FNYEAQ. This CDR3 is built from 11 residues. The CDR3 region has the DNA TGTGCCAGCGGCAGGGGTTCTGAAGCTTTCTTT. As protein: CASGRGSEAFF.

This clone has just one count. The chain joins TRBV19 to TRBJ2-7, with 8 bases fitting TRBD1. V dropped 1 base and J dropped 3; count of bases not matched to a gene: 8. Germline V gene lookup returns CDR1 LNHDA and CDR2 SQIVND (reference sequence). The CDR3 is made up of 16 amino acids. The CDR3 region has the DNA TGTGCCAGTAGTATAGGGGTTCGGGACAGGTACTACGAGCAGTACTTC. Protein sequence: CASSIGVRDRYYEQYF.

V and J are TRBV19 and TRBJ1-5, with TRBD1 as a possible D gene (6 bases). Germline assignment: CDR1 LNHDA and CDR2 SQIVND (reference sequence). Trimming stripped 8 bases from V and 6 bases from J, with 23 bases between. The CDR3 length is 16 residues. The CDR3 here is CASSRIGTLRGQPQHF. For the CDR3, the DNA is TGTGCCAGTTCAAGAATAGGGACACTCCGGGGTCAGCCCCAGCATTTT.

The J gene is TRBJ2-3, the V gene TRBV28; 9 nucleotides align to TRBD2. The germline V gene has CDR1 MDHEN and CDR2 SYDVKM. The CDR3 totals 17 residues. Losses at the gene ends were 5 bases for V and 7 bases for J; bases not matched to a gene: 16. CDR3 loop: CASSRRPRGGAMNTQYF. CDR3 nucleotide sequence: TGTGCCAGCAGTAGACGCCCCCGCGGGGGGGCCATGAATACGCAGTATTTT.

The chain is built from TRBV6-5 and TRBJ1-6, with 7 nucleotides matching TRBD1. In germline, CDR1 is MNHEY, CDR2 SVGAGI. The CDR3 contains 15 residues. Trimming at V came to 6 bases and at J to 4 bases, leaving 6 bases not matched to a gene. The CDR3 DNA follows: TGTGCCAGCAGGTCACCGGGACAGTATAATTCACCCCTCCACTTT. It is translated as CASRSPGQYNSPLHF.